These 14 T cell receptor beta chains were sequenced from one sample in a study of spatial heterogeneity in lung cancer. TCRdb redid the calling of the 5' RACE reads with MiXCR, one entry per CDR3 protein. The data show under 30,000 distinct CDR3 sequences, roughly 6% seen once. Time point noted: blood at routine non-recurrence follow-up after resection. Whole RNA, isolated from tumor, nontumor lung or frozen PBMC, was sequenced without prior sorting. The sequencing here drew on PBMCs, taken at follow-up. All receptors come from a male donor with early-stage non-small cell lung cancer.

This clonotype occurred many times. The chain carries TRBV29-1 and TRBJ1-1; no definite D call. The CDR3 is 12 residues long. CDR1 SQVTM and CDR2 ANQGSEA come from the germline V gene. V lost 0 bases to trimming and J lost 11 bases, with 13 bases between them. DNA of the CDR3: TGCAGCGTTGAAGATGCGCCCCGTTTGGCTTTCTTT. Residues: CSVEDAPRLAFF. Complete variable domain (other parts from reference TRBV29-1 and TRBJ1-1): SAVISQKPSRDICQRGTSLTIQCQVDSQVTMMFWYRQQPGQSLTLIATANQGSEATYESGFVIDKFPISRPNLTFSTLTVSNMSPEDSSIYLCSVEDAPRLAFFGQGTRLTVV.

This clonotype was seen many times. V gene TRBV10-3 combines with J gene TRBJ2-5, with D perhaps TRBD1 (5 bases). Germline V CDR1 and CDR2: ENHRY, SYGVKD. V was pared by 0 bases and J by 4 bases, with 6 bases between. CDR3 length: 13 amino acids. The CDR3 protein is CAISESGAETQYF. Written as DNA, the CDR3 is TGTGCCATCAGTGAGTCTGGGGCAGAGACCCAGTACTTC.

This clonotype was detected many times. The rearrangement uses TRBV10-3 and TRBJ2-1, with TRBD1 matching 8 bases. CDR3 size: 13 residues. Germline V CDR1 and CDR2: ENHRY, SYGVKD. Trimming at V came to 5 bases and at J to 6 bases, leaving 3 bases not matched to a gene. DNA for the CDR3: TGTGCCATCAGTTTACAGGGGGGCAATGAGCAGTTCTTC. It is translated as CAISLQGGNEQFF.

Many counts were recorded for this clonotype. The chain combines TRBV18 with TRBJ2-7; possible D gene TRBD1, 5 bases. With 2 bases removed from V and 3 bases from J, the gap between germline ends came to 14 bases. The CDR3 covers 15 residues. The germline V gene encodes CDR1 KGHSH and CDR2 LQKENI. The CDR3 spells CASSPSSRTGYEQYV. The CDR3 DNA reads TGTGCCAGCTCACCATCGAGTCGAACAGGCTACGAGCAGTACGTC.

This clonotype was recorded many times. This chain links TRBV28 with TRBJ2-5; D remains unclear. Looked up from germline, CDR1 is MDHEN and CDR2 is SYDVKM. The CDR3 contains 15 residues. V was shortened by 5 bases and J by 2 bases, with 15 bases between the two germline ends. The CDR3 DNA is TGTGCCAGCAGTGCCGAAACTCAGGTACAAGAGACCCAGTACTTC. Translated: CASSAETQVQETQYF.

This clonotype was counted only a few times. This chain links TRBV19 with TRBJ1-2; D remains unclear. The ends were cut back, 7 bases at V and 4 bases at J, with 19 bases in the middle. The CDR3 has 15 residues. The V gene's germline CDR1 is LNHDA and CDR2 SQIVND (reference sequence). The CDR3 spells CASTPKADLSYGYTF. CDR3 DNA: TGTGCCAGTACCCCAAAAGCCGACTTGTCCTATGGCTACACCTTC.

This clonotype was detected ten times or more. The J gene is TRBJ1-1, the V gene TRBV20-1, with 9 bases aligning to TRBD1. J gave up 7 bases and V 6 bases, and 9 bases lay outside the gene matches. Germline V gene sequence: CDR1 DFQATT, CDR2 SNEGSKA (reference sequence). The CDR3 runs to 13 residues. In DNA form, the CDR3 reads TGCAGTGCCGACTCCGGGACAGGGTTTGAAGCTTTCTTT. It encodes CSADSGTGFEAFF.

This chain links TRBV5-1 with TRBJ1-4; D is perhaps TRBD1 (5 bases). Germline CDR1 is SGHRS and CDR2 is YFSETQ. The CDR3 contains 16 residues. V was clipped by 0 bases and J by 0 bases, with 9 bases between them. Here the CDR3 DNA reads TGCGCCAGCAGCTTGGCTGGGGGAGCAACTAATGAAAAACTGTTTTTT. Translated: CASSLAGGATNEKLFF. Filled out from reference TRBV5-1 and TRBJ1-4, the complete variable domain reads KAGVTQTPRYLIKTRGQQVTLSCSPISGHRSVSWYQQTPGQGLQFLFEYFSETQRNKGNFPGRFSGRQFSNSRSEMNVSTLELGDSALYLCASSLAGGATNEKLFFGSGTQLSVL.

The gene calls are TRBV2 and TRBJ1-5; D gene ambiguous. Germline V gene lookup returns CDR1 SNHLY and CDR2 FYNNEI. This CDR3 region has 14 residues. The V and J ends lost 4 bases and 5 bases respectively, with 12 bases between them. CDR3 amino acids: CASSGPSVDQPQHF. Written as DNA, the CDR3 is TGTGCCAGCAGTGGTCCTTCAGTCGATCAGCCCCAGCATTTT.

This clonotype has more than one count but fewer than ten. CDR3 protein: CAITPDRGDTQYF. The DNA of the CDR3 is TGTGCCATCACCCCCGACAGGGGTGATACGCAGTATTTT. V and J are TRBV10-3 and TRBJ2-3; 8 positions agree with TRBD1. Trimming cost V 7 bases and J 6 bases; bases outside gene matches: 6. The germline gives CDR1 ENHRY, CDR2 SYGVKD. The CDR3 is 13 amino acids.

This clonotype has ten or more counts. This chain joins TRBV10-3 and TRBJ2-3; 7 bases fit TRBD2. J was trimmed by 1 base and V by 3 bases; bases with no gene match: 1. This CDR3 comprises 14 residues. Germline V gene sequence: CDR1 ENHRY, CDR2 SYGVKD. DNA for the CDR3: TGTGCCATCAGTGATGGGGGGGGCACAGATACGCAGTATTTT. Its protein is CAISDGGGTDTQYF.

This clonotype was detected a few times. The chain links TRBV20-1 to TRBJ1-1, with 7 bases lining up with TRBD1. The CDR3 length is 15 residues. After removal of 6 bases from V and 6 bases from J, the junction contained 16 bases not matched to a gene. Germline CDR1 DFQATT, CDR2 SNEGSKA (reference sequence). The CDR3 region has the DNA TGCAGTGCCTTCACCCGAACAGGGGATTCCGCTGAAGCTTTCTTT. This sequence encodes CSAFTRTGDSAEAFF.

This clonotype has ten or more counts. The CDR3 DNA reads TGTGCCAGCAGCTACGCGGGGGGGCTGACAGATACGCAGTATTTT. It yields the protein CASSYAGGLTDTQYF. The chain is built from TRBV7-8 and TRBJ2-3; TRBD2 aligns across 9 bases. The CDR3 loop spans 15 amino acids. V was pared by 4 bases and J by 3 bases, with 5 bases of the junction left unmatched. Per the germline V gene, CDR1 is SGHVS and CDR2 is FQNEAQ.

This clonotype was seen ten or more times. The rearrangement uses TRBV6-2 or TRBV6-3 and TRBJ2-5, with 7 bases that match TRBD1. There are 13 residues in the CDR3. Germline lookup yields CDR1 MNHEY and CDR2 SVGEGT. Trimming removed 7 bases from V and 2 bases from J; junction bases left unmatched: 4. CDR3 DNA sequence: TGTGCCAGCACCCGACAGGGACAAGAGACCCAGTACTTC. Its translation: CASTRQGQETQYF.